This T cell receptor (beta chain) was observed in a study of blood T cell repertoires in COVID-19. For the study at large: Samples representing acute and convalescent COVID-19 were sourced from the United States, Italy and Spain. The cDNA or gDNA used as material had been derived from T cells, B-cell-depleted T cells, or PBMCs.

Original data processing: For nucleated cells, counts were estimated from reference gene primer amplification. Repertoires were generated with immunoSEQ multiplex PCR, while TCRdb's copy carries only in-frame clones and drops some. Clone size and V and J calls were adopted from that table, with D and trimming inferred from the DNA. The sample records over 200,000 clones, roughly 80% being singletons. CDR1 is MDHEN, CDR2 SYDVKM, per germline. Losses at the gene ends were 5 bases for V and 0 bases for J; bases not matched to a gene: 6. The CDR3 runs to 15 residues. This clonotype was sampled from a human donor in a cohort sampled during active COVID-19. This sequence joins TRBV28 and TRBJ1-2, with 7 bases identical to TRBD1. The sample comprised peripheral blood. The CDR3 is CASSPPGQPNYGYTF. CDR3 DNA: TGTGCCAGCAGTCCGCCGGGACAGCCTAACTATGGCTACACCTTC.